The 15 T cell receptor beta chains reported below all come from one sample, sequenced in a study of T cells in Graves' hyperthyroidism and ophthalmopathy. Regions amplified from RNA transcripts were the TCR beta CDR3 regions. HTBI primers were used for first-round RT-PCR of the TCR CDR3. TCRdb reprocessed the multiplex PCR reads with MiXCR, giving one entry per CDR3 protein. The sample carries hundreds of thousands of distinct CDR3 sequences, 15% to 19% recorded once. The sequenced material came from blood. The receptors were gathered from a woman aged 18 to 35 with Graves' hyperthyroidism.

This CDR3 is CTARDRGTGELFF. The CDR3 DNA reads as TGCACCGCCCGGGACAGGGGGACCGGGGAGCTGTTTTTT. V and J are TRBV20-1 and TRBJ2-2; 11 bases align to TRBD1. This CDR3 region has 13 residues. Germline lookup yields CDR1 DFQATT and CDR2 SNEGSKA (reference sequence).

This clonotype was seen more than once but under ten times. The CDR3 reads CASSQSRGQGFYEQYF. CDR3 nucleotides: TGCGCCAGCAGCCAGTCCAGGGGGCAGGGATTCTACGAGCAGTACTTC. This chain connects TRBV4-1 to TRBJ2-7; 8 bases map to TRBD1. V trimming: 3 bases; J trimming: 3 bases; junction bases outside the gene matches: 10. The CDR3 sequence is 16 residues long. From germline, CDR1 is MGHRA and CDR2 YSYEKL.

There are many counts of this clonotype. V gene TRBV30 combines with J gene TRBJ2-1, with D hard to call. V was pared by 3 bases and J by 10 bases, with 16 bases between. The CDR3 has 13 residues. Germline V gene sequence: CDR1 GTSNPN, CDR2 SVGIG (reference sequence). The CDR3: CAWSHTAWWEQFF. DNA of the CDR3: TGTGCCTGGAGCCACACAGCCTGGTGGGAGCAGTTCTTC.

This clonotype was counted many times. This chain joins TRBV28 and TRBJ1-2; maybe TRBD1 (6 bases). Germline V gene lookup returns CDR1 MDHEN and CDR2 SYDVKM. The CDR3 consists of 13 residues. Trimming removed 6 bases at V and 8 bases at J, with 16 bases between. The CDR3: CASRAQGKLGYTF. The DNA for the CDR3 is TGTGCCAGCAGAGCCCAGGGGAAATTGGGCTACACCTTC.

Only a few counts were recorded for this clonotype. The chain employs TRBV4-2 and TRBJ2-7; D is perhaps TRBD1 or TRBD2 (5 bases each). The CDR3 totals 15 residues. Germline lookup yields CDR1 LGHNA and CDR2 YNFKEQ. The ends were cut back, 0 bases at V and 6 bases at J, with 15 bases in the middle. The CDR3 here is CASSQDLGPPGEQYF. In nucleotides, the CDR3 is TGTGCCAGCAGCCAAGATCTGGGACCCCCAGGCGAGCAGTACTTC.

This clonotype was seen more than once but under ten times. The chain joins TRBV13 to TRBJ2-4; the D gene is possibly TRBD2 (5 bases). Germline V lookup: CDR1 PRHDT, CDR2 FYEKMQ (reference sequence). Trimming stripped 4 bases from V and 0 bases from J, with 13 bases between. This CDR3 is 16 amino acids long. CDR3 in DNA: TGTGCCAGCAGCTCAGGACCCGGGGTAGCCAAAAACATTCAGTACTTC. The encoded protein is CASSSGPGVAKNIQYF. Drawing the rest from reference TRBV13 and TRBJ2-4, the complete variable domain is AAGVIQSPRHLIKEKRETATLKCYPIPRHDTVYWYQQGPGQDPQFLISFYEKMQSDKGSIPDRFSAQQFSDYHSELNMSSLELGDSALYFCASSSGPGVAKNIQYFGAGTRLSVL.

This clonotype was picked up many times. The chain has TRBV30 and TRBJ2-5; 10 bases align to TRBD1. CDR3 length: 13 residues. The V gene's germline CDR1 is GTSNPN and CDR2 SVGIG (reference sequence). The ends lost 4 bases at V and 5 bases at J; junction bases unmatched: 4. The CDR3 nucleotides read TGTGCCTGGATGACAGGGGGCGCCGAGACCCAGTACTTC. As protein: CAWMTGGAETQYF. Combining the CDR3 with reference TRBV30 and TRBJ2-5 gives the whole variable domain SQTIHQWPATLVQPVGSPLSLECTVEGTSNPNLYWYRQAAGRGLQLLFYSVGIGQISSEVPQNLSASRPQDRQFILSSKKLLLSDSGFYLCAWMTGGAETQYFGPGTRLLVL.

The rearrangement uses TRBV6-1 and TRBJ1-2; 9 nucleotides line up with TRBD1. V lost 3 bases and J lost 6; bases outside the gene matches: 5. This CDR3 has 14 amino acids. CDR1 is MNHNS and CDR2 is SASEGT in the germline V gene. The CDR3 DNA reads as TGTGCCAGCAGTGACCCGGGACAGGGAAATGGCTACACCTTC. Translation gives CASSDPGQGNGYTF.

This clonotype was detected ten times or more. V and J are TRBV3-1 and TRBJ2-5; TRBD2 matches at 9 bases. The trim removed 1 base at V and 4 bases at J, leaving 4 bases unmatched. CDR3 size: 15 residues. CDR1 is LGHDT and CDR2 is YNNKEL in the germline V gene (reference sequence). CDR3 DNA sequence: TGTGCCAGCAGCCAAGCTCAGCGGGGGGCAGAGACCCAGTACTTC. Protein: CASSQAQRGAETQYF.

This clonotype was detected many times. V gene TRBV6-5 combines with J gene TRBJ1-5; weak D call: TRBD1 (5 bases). Per the germline V gene, CDR1 is MNHEY and CDR2 is SVGAGI. The V gene lost 0 bases and the J gene lost 1 base, with 16 bases spanning the gap. This CDR3 has 18 amino acids. The CDR3: CASSYSGRGVWSNQPQHF. CDR3 DNA sequence: TGTGCCAGCAGTTACTCAGGACGAGGGGTGTGGAGCAATCAGCCCCAGCATTTT.

This clonotype was found many times. The rearrangement uses TRBV6-1 and TRBJ1-5, with unresolved D. Trimming took 6 bases from V and 4 from J, leaving 13 bases between them. Germline V gene data show CDR1 as MNHNS and CDR2 as SASEGT. The CDR3 has 14 residues. In nucleotides, the CDR3 is TGTGCCAGCAGCAGTATAGGTCGAAATCAGCCCCAGCATTTT. As protein: CASSSIGRNQPQHF.

The chain joins TRBV28 to TRBJ1-2, with unresolved D. The V and J ends lost 7 bases and 2 bases respectively, with 17 bases between them. Germline V gene lookup returns CDR1 MDHEN and CDR2 SYDVKM. The CDR3 is made up of 15 amino acids. The CDR3: CASTEDGGNNYGYTF. In DNA, the CDR3 is TGTGCCAGCACCGAAGACGGAGGGAACAACTATGGCTACACCTTC.

This clonotype was picked up many times. The V call is TRBV20-1, the J call TRBJ2-5; 10 nucleotides agree with TRBD2. Trimming cost V 4 bases and J 5 bases; bases outside gene matches: 4. The CDR3 runs to 13 residues. Germline lookup yields CDR1 DFQATT and CDR2 SNEGSKA (reference sequence). The DNA of the CDR3 is TGCAGTGCTACCGGGACTAGCGCGGAGACCCAGTACTTC. Residues: CSATGTSAETQYF.

V is TRBV6-2 or TRBV6-3 and J is TRBJ1-2, with a possible D match to TRBD1 (5 bases). This CDR3 contains 12 residues. From germline, CDR1 is MNHEY and CDR2 SVGEGT. V gave up 5 bases and J gave up 6 bases, with 10 bases separating them. CDR3 in DNA: TGTGCCAGCAGTGGGGCTGAGCATGGCTACACCTTC. It is translated as CASSGAEHGYTF.

This clonotype was detected ten times or more. The chain is built from TRBV28 and TRBJ1-5, with a tentative D call TRBD1 (6 bases). Trimming removed 2 bases at V and 7 bases at J, with 18 bases between. The CDR3 sequence is 16 residues long. Germline loops: CDR1 MDHEN, CDR2 SYDVKM. The CDR3 loop reads CASSLIGGARGQPQHF. The CDR3 DNA reads TGTGCCAGCAGTTTAATCGGGGGCGCGAGAGGACAGCCCCAGCATTTT.